These T cell receptor beta chains were read from a single sample in a study of OX40 agonist ivuxolimab in advanced cancers. The repertoire was sequenced with immunoSEQ multiplex PCR; TCRdb's copy has only in-frame clones and lacks some. The sample comprises under 85,000 clones, roughly 86% of which are singletons, and approximately 8% rests with the top ten. The source was CD4+ or CD8+ T cells sorted from blood, collected in a trial of the OX40 agonist ivuxolimab. The receptors were sampled from an adult with an advanced solid tumor such as melanoma, head and neck, liver or kidney cancer. Each CDR3 is given with its conserved first and last residue. Fields, in order: V gene, D gene, J gene, clone size, CDR3 DNA, CDR3 protein. D genes are given only for firm matches. Size values are once, few and many counts, or a class for expanded clones, and some rows have none.

TRBV7-6	TRBD2	TRBJ2-2	NA	TGTGCCAGCAGCTTGGGTAGCGGGGGCTTTAACACCGGGGAGCTGTTTTTT	CASSLGSGGFNTGELFF
TRBV7-8	NA	TRBJ2-3	NA	TGTGCCAGCAGCCTTAGACAGGTTGGGATCACAGATACGCAGTATTTT	CASSLRQVGITDTQYF
TRBV5-1	NA	TRBJ1-2	NA	TGCGCCAGCAGCCCCGGGACGAACTATGGCTACACCTTC	CASSPGTNYGYTF
TRBV19	NA	TRBJ2-2	NA	TGTGCCAGTAGTATAGTCACCGGGGAGCTGTTTTTT	CASSIVTGELFF
TRBV28	NA	TRBJ2-5	once	TGTGCCAGCAGTTCATCAGGGGATACACAAGAGACCCAGTACTTC	CASSSSGDTQETQYF
TRBV5-1	TRBD1	TRBJ1-2	NA	TGCGCCAGCAGCATGGGGGACAGGGACCTCTCTGGCTACACCTTC	CASSMGDRDLSGYTF
TRBV5-1	TRBD1	TRBJ2-1	once	TGCGCCAGCAGCTTGGAAGGGACAGTGGACTGGAATGAGCAGTTCTTC	CASSLEGTVDWNEQFF
TRBV7-2	NA	TRBJ2-4	NA	TGTGCCAGCAGCTTAGGCCCAGGGGTACTAGCCAAAAACATTCAGTACTTC	CASSLGPGVLAKNIQYF
TRBV27	TRBD1	TRBJ1-2	NA	TGTGCCAGCAGTCTCCTTGGACAGGGTGGCTACACCTTC	CASSLLGQGGYTF
TRBV15	NA	TRBJ1-4	NA	TGTGCCACCAGCATCGGGGGACCTAATGAAAAACTGTTTTTT	CATSIGGPNEKLFF
TRBV7-3	NA	TRBJ1-3	once	TGTGCCAGCGGGAACAGGGAGGTGTATTTT	CASGNREVYF
TRBV29-1	TRBD1	TRBJ1-1	once	TGCAGCGCCCGACAGGGAGGGACTGAAGCTTTCTTT	CSARQGGTEAFF
TRBV7-9	NA	TRBJ1-1	NA	TGTGCCAGCAGCTTAGAGGTCGGAGGGGCAAACACTGAAGCTTTCTTT	CASSLEVGGANTEAFF
TRBV6-1	NA	TRBJ1-6	NA	TGTGCCAGCAGGGCTTCTAGTGGGGTACTCCACTTT	CASRASSGVLHF
TRBV15	NA	TRBJ1-2	NA	TGTGCCACCAGCAGAGGGGGCAGGACTGGCTACACCTTC	CATSRGGRTGYTF
TRBV5-1	NA	TRBJ2-1	NA	TGCGCCAGCAGCACAACACTAGGGACACTAGGGAATGAGCAGTTCTTC	CASSTTLGTLGNEQFF
TRBV11-1	NA	TRBJ1-5	NA	TGTGCCAGCAGCCACGATGGGTCTAAAAATCAGCCCCAGCATTTT	CASSHDGSKNQPQHF
TRBV5-5	TRBD1	TRBJ2-7	NA	TGTGCCAGCAGTCCCGGGACAGGGGCGTACGAGCAGTACTTC	CASSPGTGAYEQYF
TRBV28	NA	TRBJ1-2	NA	TGTGCCAGCAGTCTGAGTCAGGACCGTTATGGCTACACCTTC	CASSLSQDRYGYTF
TRBV5-1	NA	TRBJ1-4	NA	TGCGCCAGCAGCTTGGGTTCTGAAAAACTGTTTTTT	CASSLGSEKLFF
TRBV19	NA	TRBJ2-1	NA	TGTGCCAGTACGAGGAGCTCCTACAATGAGCAGTTCTTC	CASTRSSYNEQFF
TRBV7-3	NA	TRBJ1-1	NA	TGTGCCAGCAGCTTAGCCCCGCACCCGAACACTGAAGCTTTCTTT	CASSLAPHPNTEAFF
TRBV28	NA	TRBJ1-1	once	TGTGCCTCCGCGGTGGGTCAACGAAACACTGAAGCTTTCTTT	CASAVGQRNTEAFF
TRBV6-5	TRBD2	TRBJ2-2	NA	TGTGCCAGCATCCCGGGGGGACCCGGGGAGCTGTTTTTT	CASIPGGPGELFF